Listed here are 27 T cell receptor beta chains from one sample, sequenced in a study of regulatory T cells in long-lasting Graves disease. Building of the TCR beta libraries involved iRepertoire HTBI primers and Arm-PCR of CDR3 regions. TCRdb re-called the multiplex PCR reads with MiXCR, one entry per CDR3 protein. Of about 450,000 distinct CDR3 sequences listed, 23% are singletons. Indicated time point: persistent/refractory GD, antithyroid drugs over 5 years with positive TRAb. With RNA extracted from PBMCs as input, the TCR library was made. The source material was peripheral blood mononuclear cells (PBMCs), sampled when the disease was refractory, from a patient treated with antithyroid drugs. These receptors all come from a female donor with Graves disease.

The chain combines TRBV29-1 with TRBJ2-7; a possible D gene is TRBD2 (7 bases). Trimming shortened V by 7 bases and J by 5 bases, and 18 bases separated the two germline ends. The CDR3 spans 13 residues. Germline-derived CDR1 and CDR2 are SQVTM and ANQGSEA. CDR3 in amino acids: CSAEGGGGHEQYF. The CDR3 DNA is TGCAGCGCCGAGGGGGGGGGGGGCCACGAGCAGTACTTC.

This clonotype was seen only a few times. J is TRBJ2-2 and V is TRBV30; D gene uncertain. The germline V gene encodes CDR1 GTSNPN and CDR2 SVGIG (reference sequence). The CDR3 is 15 residues long. Trimming removed 0 bases from V and 5 bases from J, with 13 bases in between. DNA of the CDR3: TGTGCCTGGAGTGTACGGGTTCCACCAACCGGGGAGCTGTTTTTT. Protein: CAWSVRVPPTGELFF.

DNA for the CDR3: TGTGCCAGCGGACAGGATCGGACTGAAGCTTTCTTT. This codes for CASGQDRTEAFF. The chain employs TRBV7-9 and TRBJ1-1, with 7 bases identical to TRBD1. The CDR3 runs 12 residues. V gave up 8 bases and J gave up 5 bases; unmatched junction bases: 5. CDR1 is SEHNR and CDR2 is FQNEAQ in the germline V gene (reference sequence). Supplemented by reference TRBV7-9 and TRBJ1-1, the full variable domain reads DTGVSQNPRHKITKRGQNVTFRCDPISEHNRLYWYRQTLGQGPEFLTYFQNEAQLEKSRLLSDRFSAERPKGSFSTLEIQRTEQGDSAMYLCASGQDRTEAFFGQGTRLTVV.

About this clonotype: A much larger clonotype is one base distant, so this may be a read error. The chain employs TRBV6-2 or TRBV6-3 and TRBJ2-7, with 8 bases fitting TRBD1. Germline V gives CDR1 MNHEY, CDR2 SVGEGT. The ends lost 11 bases at V and 2 bases at J; junction bases unmatched: 11. The CDR3 sequence is 14 residues long. For the CDR3, the DNA is TGTGCCGGCACCTTTGTACAGGGGGCCTACGAGCAGTACTTC. This sequence encodes CAGTFVQGAYEQYF.

To note about this clonotype: A much larger clone lies a single base off, so this may be a read error. The V call is TRBV6-2 or TRBV6-3, the J call TRBJ2-7, with D maybe TRBD1 (6 bases). Trimming pared 8 bases from V and 2 bases from J, leaving 19 bases between. The germline gives CDR1 MNHEY, CDR2 SVGEGT. The CDR3 spans 15 residues. The CDR3 loop is CASGMGEQGAYEQYF. CDR3 bases: TGTGCCAGCGGAATGGGGGAACAGGGAGCCTACGAGCAGTACTTC.

With respect to this clonotype: Since a much larger clone is just one base distant, this may be a read error. This chain connects TRBV7-6 to TRBJ2-1; tentative D call: TRBD2 (7 bases). CDR1 and CDR2 from the germline V gene are SGHVS and FNYEAQ. CDR3 size: 14 residues. Deletions cut 5 bases from V and 9 bases from J, with 17 bases between. CDR3 sequence reads: CASSLGGGAAEQFF. The CDR3 DNA reads TGTGCCAGCAGCCTAGGGGGGGGAGCGGCTGAGCAGTTCTTC.

This clonotype was detected ten times or more. CDR3 sequence (DNA): TGTGCCAGCAGCATTGACAGGGCTGGCTACACCTTC. Its translation is CASSIDRAGYTF. V is TRBV7-2 and J is TRBJ1-2; 7 bases line up with TRBD1. The CDR3 contains 12 residues. J gave up 7 bases and V 5 bases, and 4 bases lay outside the gene matches. CDR1 SGHTA and CDR2 FQGNSA come from the germline V gene.

This clonotype has ten or more counts. This chain connects TRBV28 to TRBJ1-2, with D uncertain. This CDR3 contains 13 residues. V lost 7 bases to trimming and J lost 1 base, with 10 bases between them. CDR1 is MDHEN, CDR2 SYDVKM, per germline. The CDR3 DNA follows: TGTGCCAGCAAAGCAGATATTAACTATGGCTACACCTTC. Its translation is CASKADINYGYTF.

This clonotype was recorded many times. The chain recombines TRBV9 with TRBJ1-2; TRBD1 matches at 9 bases. Germline CDR1 is SGDLS and CDR2 is YYNGEE. The CDR3 runs to 17 residues. With V trimmed by 4 bases and J by 4 bases, 14 bases remained unmatched. The CDR3 DNA sequence: TGTGCCAGCAGCAGACGCGGACAGGGGATCGGAGGCTATGGCTACACCTTC. This codes for CASSRRGQGIGGYGYTF. The variable domain in full, with the rest retrieved from reference TRBV9 and TRBJ1-2, is DSGVTQTPKHLITATGQRVTLRCSPRSGDLSVYWYQQSLDQGLQFLIQYYNGEERAKGNILERFSAQQFPDLHSELNLSSLELGDSALYFCASSRRGQGIGGYGYTFGSGTRLTVV.

Comments on this clonotype: No conserved phenylalanine or tryptophan ends this CDR3, so it is likely a read error. The chain joins TRBV10-3 to TRBJ2-5; D gene unclear. V shed 6 bases and J shed 3 bases, with 14 bases lying between them. Per germline, CDR1 ENHRY and CDR2 SYGVKD. The length of the CDR3 is 14 residues. CDR3 nucleotides: TGTGCCATCAGCCGGAGCTTGGAAAAAGAGACCCAGTACCTC. Protein sequence: CAISRSLEKETQYL.

This clonotype was seen only a few times. The chain couples TRBV6-2 or TRBV6-3 to TRBJ1-5; D remains unclear. This CDR3 has 17 residues. Trimming pared 4 bases from V and 1 base from J, leaving 17 bases between. Germline lookup yields CDR1 MNHEY and CDR2 SVGEGT. The CDR3, as DNA: TGTGCCAGCAGTTTTCTCCCCCCCACTCGGAGCAATCAGCCCCAGCATTTT. This gives the protein CASSFLPPTRSNQPQHF.

This clonotype appeared many times. This rearrangement joins TRBV7-2 to TRBJ1-2; 7 bases map to TRBD1. Trimming cost V 0 bases and J 10 bases; bases outside gene matches: 8. The CDR3 is 14 residues long. The V gene's germline CDR1 is SGHTA and CDR2 FQGNSA. The CDR3 is CASSLAGRQGDYTF. DNA of the CDR3: TGTGCCAGCAGCTTAGCCGGTCGACAGGGAGACTACACCTTC.

This clonotype was counted a few times. The genes are TRBV28 and TRBJ2-3, with 13 bases identical to TRBD2. Trimming at V came to 3 bases and at J to 2 bases, leaving 8 bases not matched to a gene. CDR1 MDHEN and CDR2 SYDVKM come from the germline V gene. The CDR3 extends over 18 amino acids. The CDR3 here is CASSFLRGLAGDTDTQYF. DNA of the CDR3: TGTGCCAGCAGTTTTCTCCGTGGACTAGCGGGAGACACAGATACGCAGTATTTT.

The V call is TRBV12-3 or TRBV12-4, the J call TRBJ2-2; TRBD2 agrees at 7 bases. The CDR3 totals 15 residues. Trimming removed 5 bases from V and 3 bases from J; junction bases left unmatched: 6. The CDR3 DNA is TGTGCCAGCAGTCAGCGGGGATGGGACACCGGGGAGCTGTTTTTT. It encodes CASSQRGWDTGELFF.

This clonotype was counted many times. The chain recombines TRBV2 with TRBJ1-2, with D possibly TRBD1 on 5 matching bases. V was trimmed by 6 bases and J by 8 bases, leaving 19 bases between them. The CDR3 runs to 14 residues. Germline V CDR1 and CDR2: SNHLY, FYNNEI. CDR3 DNA: TGTGCCAGCAGCTCCAGGGCCCCTAAGTACGGCTACACCTTC. Its translation is CASSSRAPKYGYTF.

The V gene is TRBV29-1, the J gene TRBJ1-2; D might be TRBD1 (5 bases). Germline-derived CDR1 and CDR2 are SQVTM and ANQGSEA. V was shortened by 1 base and J by 0 bases, with 9 bases between the two germline ends. This CDR3 has 14 amino acids. This CDR3 is CSVEGQGANYGYTF. CDR3 in DNA: TGCAGCGTTGAAGGGCAGGGTGCTAACTATGGCTACACCTTC.

This clonotype was seen only a few times. The V and J genes are TRBV6-2 or TRBV6-3 and TRBJ2-7; D is uncertain. Germline V CDR1 and CDR2: MNHEY, SVGEGT. Trimming pared 4 bases from V and 2 bases from J, leaving 9 bases between. This CDR3 is built from 13 residues. In DNA, the CDR3 is TGTGCCAGCAGTTCGCTCGGCCCCTACGAGCAGTACTTC. Its protein product is CASSSLGPYEQYF.

The DNA for the CDR3 is TGTGCCAGCAGCCAAGGCCGGGACTTACTAGCCTACGAGCAGTACTTC. Its translation: CASSQGRDLLAYEQYF. The V gene is TRBV3-1, the J gene TRBJ2-7; weak D call: TRBD2 (6 bases). Per germline, CDR1 LGHDT and CDR2 YNNKEL (reference sequence). V lost 1 base to trimming and J lost 2 bases, with 15 bases between them. The CDR3 loop spans 16 amino acids.

The chain couples TRBV5-1 to TRBJ1-4; weak D call: TRBD1 (6 bases). Deletions cut 1 base from V and 5 bases from J, with 12 bases between. Germline V CDR1 and CDR2: SGHRS, YFSETQ. The CDR3 runs to 15 residues. The chain's CDR3 is CASSLYGGANEKLFF. DNA for the CDR3: TGCGCCAGCAGCTTGTATGGGGGGGCAAATGAAAAACTGTTTTTT.

The V call is TRBV5-1, the J call TRBJ2-5, with 8 nucleotides matching TRBD2. The CDR3 runs to 14 residues. Germline CDR1 SGHRS, CDR2 YFSETQ. V dropped 7 bases and J dropped 4; count of bases not matched to a gene: 9. The CDR3 is CASQQLAGGETQYF. CDR3 nucleotide sequence: TGCGCCAGCCAACAGTTGGCGGGGGGAGAGACCCAGTACTTC.

This clonotype was observed a few times. CDR3 nucleotides: TGTGCCATCAGTGACAGGGGAGATGCTGAAGCTTTCTTT. This translates into CAISDRGDAEAFF. The chain has TRBV10-3 and TRBJ1-1; weak D call: TRBD1 (6 bases). The CDR3 spans 13 residues. Trimming stripped 3 bases from V and 6 bases from J, with 11 bases between. The germline V gene has CDR1 ENHRY and CDR2 SYGVKD.

This clonotype was seen many times. The chain is built from TRBV5-1 and TRBJ2-7, with D perhaps being TRBD1 or TRBD2 (6 bases each). V lost 4 bases to trimming and J lost 0 bases, with 11 bases between them. Germline assignment: CDR1 SGHRS and CDR2 YFSETQ. This CDR3 is 14 amino acids long. The CDR3 reads CASSIEGGSYEQYF. DNA for the CDR3: TGCGCCAGCAGCATCGAGGGGGGCTCCTACGAGCAGTACTTC.

Only a few counts were recorded for this clonotype. The rearrangement links TRBV6-1 to TRBJ1-1; 10 bases align to TRBD1. The CDR3 runs 14 residues. V was clipped by 7 bases and J by 2 bases; unmatched bases: 4. The V gene's germline CDR1 is MNHNS and CDR2 SASEGT. The CDR3 bases are TGTGCCAGCACCCGGGACAGGGGAAACACTGAAGCTTTCTTT. It translates to CASTRDRGNTEAFF.

CDR3 nucleotides: TGCGCCAGCAGCTTGGATCTAGCGGTTACCGGGGAGCTGTTTTTT. Protein product: CASSLDLAVTGELFF. This chain uses TRBV5-1 with TRBJ2-2, with 7 bases aligning to TRBD2. Germline V CDR1 and CDR2: SGHRS, YFSETQ. The CDR3 sequence is 15 residues long. The V and J ends lost 0 bases and 5 bases, in that order; junction bases with no gene match: 4. The full variable domain, completed using reference TRBV5-1 and TRBJ2-2, is KAGVTQTPRYLIKTRGQQVTLSCSPISGHRSVSWYQQTPGQGLQFLFEYFSETQRNKGNFPGRFSGRQFSNSRSEMNVSTLELGDSALYLCASSLDLAVTGELFFGEGSRLTVL.

The gene calls are TRBV19 and TRBJ1-1, with D uncertain. The CDR3 consists of 14 residues. Germline assignment: CDR1 LNHDA and CDR2 SQIVND (reference sequence). Between the trimmed V and J ends, which lost 7 bases and 4 bases, there was a span of 16 bases. The DNA of the CDR3 is TGTGCCAGTAAAAAGAGACATCAAGCCACTGAAGCTTTCTTT. Protein: CASKKRHQATEAFF.

This clonotype was picked up a small number of times. V and J are TRBV2 and TRBJ1-5, with TRBD1 as a possible D gene (5 bases). Trimming shortened V by 6 bases and J by 0 bases, and 9 bases separated the two germline ends. CDR1 and CDR2 from the germline V gene are SNHLY and FYNNEI. The CDR3 runs to 14 residues. The CDR3: CASSGDYSNQPQHF. CDR3 bases: TGTGCCAGCAGCGGGGACTATAGCAATCAGCCCCAGCATTTT.

This clonotype was counted at least ten times. The chain carries TRBV2 and TRBJ1-1; unclear D gene. CDR1 SNHLY and CDR2 FYNNEI come from the germline V gene. This CDR3 comprises 14 residues. V lost 5 bases and J 2 bases, leaving 12 bases between the germline ends. The CDR3, as DNA: TGTGCCAGCAGTCCTCGACCGAGAAACACTGAAGCTTTCTTT. Protein sequence: CASSPRPRNTEAFF.